The 18 T cell receptor beta chains below were found in one sample sequenced in a study of early T cells in non-severe SARS-CoV-2 infection. Each CDR3 protein is one row after TCRdb ran MiXCR on the 5' RACE reads. The data show roughly 18,000 distinct CDR3 sequences, roughly 6% seen once. Sequences were obtained from whole blood. The receptor set was obtained from an adult who was a healthcare worker with PCR-confirmed SARS-CoV-2 infection or an uninfected control (not recorded which).

This clonotype was counted only a few times. This rearrangement joins TRBV19 to TRBJ1-5; D is undetermined. Germline V gene data show CDR1 as LNHDA and CDR2 as SQIVND (reference sequence). Trimming pared 3 bases from V and 1 base from J, leaving 16 bases between. CDR3 size: 17 residues. CDR3: CASSIRPPRWSNQPQHF. The CDR3 DNA reads as TGTGCCAGTAGTATTAGACCGCCCCGATGGAGCAATCAGCCCCAGCATTTT.

This clonotype is termed medium-sized (0.01 to 0.1%). The V call is TRBV15, the J call TRBJ2-2; no clear D. Germline values: CDR1 LNHNV, CDR2 YYDKDF (reference sequence). There are 14 residues in the CDR3. Trimming removed 1 base from V and 6 bases from J, with 9 bases in between. CDR3 residues: CATSRAGTPGELFF. CDR3 sequence (DNA): TGTGCCACCAGCAGAGCTGGTACGCCCGGGGAGCTGTTTTTT.

At least ten counts were recorded for this clonotype. CDR3 amino acids: CASSERSGRALPGELFF. The CDR3 region has the DNA TGCGCCAGCAGTGAGCGTAGCGGGAGGGCCTTACCCGGGGAGCTGTTTTTT. The chain carries TRBV10-2 and TRBJ2-2; 11 bases fit TRBD2. This CDR3 comprises 17 residues. After removal of 2 bases from V and 6 bases from J, the junction contained 8 bases not matched to a gene. Germline V gives CDR1 WSHSY, CDR2 SAAADI.

The sample holds many counts of this clonotype. The chain carries TRBV18 and TRBJ1-6; D unclear. Trimming removed 3 bases from V and 4 bases from J, with 10 bases in between. CDR3 size: 15 residues. Per germline, CDR1 KGHSH and CDR2 LQKENI. The CDR3, as DNA: TGTGCCAGCTCACCGGTGGGTCAATATAATTCACCCCTCCACTTT. This gives the protein CASSPVGQYNSPLHF.

This clonotype has a handful of counts. The chain carries TRBV19 and TRBJ1-4; D is uncertain. The CDR3 is 14 amino acids. Trimming cost V 3 bases and J 0 bases, with 5 bases left between them. CDR1 and CDR2 from the germline V gene are LNHDA and SQIVND (reference sequence). Here the CDR3 DNA reads TGTGCCAGTAGTATCAGCGCAACTAATGAAAAACTGTTTTTT. Translated: CASSISATNEKLFF.

The rearrangement joins TRBV19 to TRBJ2-1; 9 nucleotides agree with TRBD1. The CDR3 consists of 16 residues. The V and J ends lost 5 bases and 3 bases, in that order; junction bases with no gene match: 8. Germline assignment: CDR1 LNHDA and CDR2 SQIVND (reference sequence). CDR3 amino acids: CASSDRGQGSYNEQFF. The CDR3 nucleotides read TGTGCCAGTAGTGACCGGGGACAGGGTAGCTACAATGAGCAGTTCTTC.

This clonotype was counted ten times or more. J is TRBJ2-3 and V is TRBV20-1, with D maybe TRBD1 (5 bases). The CDR3 has 13 amino acids. The V end lost 4 bases, the J end lost 1 base, and 9 bases lay between the germline ends. CDR1 is DFQATT and CDR2 is SNEGSKA in the germline V gene (reference sequence). The CDR3 spells CSAKLGGTDTQYF. The CDR3 nucleotides read TGCAGTGCTAAGCTAGGGGGCACAGATACGCAGTATTTT.

The table lists this clonotype with many counts. The chain employs TRBV20-1 and TRBJ2-2; TRBD1 or TRBD2 may be the D gene (5 bases each). The CDR3 is 15 amino acids. Germline V CDR1 and CDR2: DFQATT, SNEGSKA (reference sequence). Between the trimmed V and J ends, which lost 6 bases and 1 base, there was a span of 15 bases. The CDR3 reads CSADSGRLNTGELFF. The CDR3 coding sequence is TGCAGTGCGGACTCGGGACGGTTGAACACCGGGGAGCTGTTTTTT.

This clonotype was counted many times. J is TRBJ2-1 and V is TRBV7-9; tentatively, D is TRBD1 (6 bases). Germline values: CDR1 SEHNR, CDR2 FQNEAQ (reference sequence). Between the trimmed V and J ends, which lost 1 base and 5 bases, there was a span of 15 bases. CDR3 length: 16 residues. The CDR3: CASSLVGRGRDNEQFF. The CDR3 DNA sequence: TGTGCCAGCAGCTTAGTTGGCAGGGGCAGAGACAATGAGCAGTTCTTC.

This clonotype has ten or more counts. V and J are TRBV7-3 and TRBJ1-2; D unclear. The germline V and J ends were trimmed by 5 bases and 2 bases, with 18 bases remaining between them. Germline CDR1 is SGHTA and CDR2 is FQGTGA. This CDR3 contains 16 residues. Here the CDR3 reads CASSPWGSGGNYGYTF. The CDR3, as DNA: TGTGCCAGCAGCCCCTGGGGATCTGGCGGGAACTATGGCTACACCTTC.

This clonotype has ten or more counts. This chain uses TRBV12-3 or TRBV12-4 with TRBJ1-4, with D perhaps TRBD1 (5 bases). With 5 bases removed from V and 5 bases from J, the gap between germline ends came to 18 bases. The CDR3 loop spans 16 amino acids. The CDR3 loop reads CASSAGLKLANEKLFF. The DNA of the CDR3 is TGTGCCAGCAGTGCGGGACTGAAGTTGGCAAATGAAAAACTGTTTTTT.

This clonotype was seen repeatedly, ten times or more. The chain couples TRBV19 to TRBJ1-4; perhaps TRBD1 as D (5 bases). With 3 bases removed from V and 7 bases from J, the gap between germline ends came to 15 bases. The CDR3 is 15 amino acids. Germline CDR1 is LNHDA and CDR2 is SQIVND (reference sequence). The CDR3 is CASSILDSPVEKLFF. The DNA for the CDR3 is TGTGCCAGTAGTATTCTCGACAGCCCAGTTGAAAAACTGTTTTTT.

In its sample, this clonotype was seen once. A single base separates this from a much larger clone, so it may be a read error. The chain is built from TRBV11-2 and TRBJ2-5; D gene ambiguous. The CDR3 consists of 15 residues. The germline V gene encodes CDR1 SGHAT and CDR2 FQNNGV. The CDR3 loop reads CASSLGPGSQETQHF. Written as DNA, the CDR3 is TGTGCCAGCAGCTTAGGCCCCGGCAGTCAAGAGACCCAGCACTTC.

This clonotype was detected ten times or more. Here the CDR3 reads CASTIQGGNQPQHF. CDR3 bases: TGTGCCAGCACCATACAGGGGGGCAATCAGCCCCAGCATTTT. The chain employs TRBV2 and TRBJ1-5, with 8 bases that match TRBD1. V lost 7 bases and J lost 2; bases outside the gene matches: 4. The CDR3 has 14 amino acids. CDR1 and CDR2 from the germline V gene are SNHLY and FYNNEI.

This clonotype counts as medium-sized. V and J are TRBV9 and TRBJ1-5; 8 positions match TRBD1. This CDR3 is 16 amino acids long. Germline V lookup: CDR1 SGDLS, CDR2 YYNGEE. The V gene end was trimmed by 7 bases and the J gene end by 2 bases; junction bases not matched to a gene: 11. The CDR3 DNA reads as TGTGCCAGCGGCAGGGCAGGGGGCGGTGGCAATCAGCCCCAGCATTTT. It encodes CASGRAGGGGNQPQHF.

There are many counts of this clonotype. CDR3 region: CSVEEIRIGNQPQHF. For the CDR3, the DNA is TGCAGTGTCGAAGAGATCCGGATAGGCAATCAGCCCCAGCATTTT. The chain recombines TRBV20-1 with TRBJ1-5; D remains unclear. This CDR3 is built from 15 residues. V was cut by 7 bases and J by 2 bases, with 18 bases left in between. Germline V gene sequence: CDR1 DFQATT, CDR2 SNEGSKA (reference sequence).

This clonotype was counted ten times or more. The chain employs TRBV10-3 and TRBJ2-5; TRBD2 agrees at 10 bases. CDR1 ENHRY and CDR2 SYGVKD come from the germline V gene. The CDR3 length is 13 residues. The V and J ends lost 8 bases and 5 bases, in that order; junction bases with no gene match: 5. For the CDR3, the DNA is TGTGCCATCTCTAGCGGGAGCCCGGAGACCCAGTACTTC. Its protein product is CAISSGSPETQYF.

This clonotype is deemed medium-sized (0.01 to 0.1%). The chain uses TRBV18 and TRBJ2-7, with 10 bases lining up with TRBD2. The germline gives CDR1 KGHSH, CDR2 LQKENI. Losses at the gene ends were 6 bases for V and 0 bases for J; bases not matched to a gene: 5. The CDR3 runs 15 residues. The CDR3 DNA reads as TGTGCCAGCTCCCGTACTAGCGGGGTCTCCTACGAGCAGTACTTC. It is translated as CASSRTSGVSYEQYF.